A selection of T cell receptor beta chains follows, all from one sample in a study of OX40 agonist ivuxolimab in advanced cancers. This table comes from immunoSEQ multiplex PCR, and its TCRdb copy is limited to in-frame clones, with some not included. This sample has roughly 61,000 clones; less than 90% occur once, and the top ten carry about 0.6%. Material: CD4+ or CD8+ T cells sorted from blood, obtained in a trial of the OX40 agonist ivuxolimab. These receptors all stem from an adult with an advanced solid tumor such as melanoma, head and neck, liver or kidney cancer. The CDR3 runs from the conserved cysteine through the conserved F or W. Fields, in order: D gene, V gene, J gene, clone size, CDR3 DNA, CDR3 protein. D genes are given only for firm matches. Rows give clone size only sometimes, using once, few, many, or a class for an expanded clone.

D gene: TRBD2; V gene: TRBV29-1; J gene: TRBJ2-7; clone size: medium-sized; CDR3 DNA: TGCAGCGTTCAACCCGGGACTAGCGGGACCTACGAGCAGTACTTC; CDR3 protein: CSVQPGTSGTYEQYF
D gene: .; V gene: TRBV2; J gene: TRBJ1-1; clone size: once; CDR3 DNA: TGTGCCAGCATAAGACAGGCTTCGGACACTGAAGCTTTCTTT; CDR3 protein: CASIRQASDTEAFF
D gene: .; V gene: TRBV6-5; J gene: TRBJ1-1; clone size: .; CDR3 DNA: TGTGCCAGCAGCGGATTCTGGCAGGGGAACACTGAAGCTTTCTTT; CDR3 protein: CASSGFWQGNTEAFF
D gene: .; V gene: TRBV5-1; J gene: TRBJ2-1; clone size: .; CDR3 DNA: TGCGCCAGCAGCTTGGTAGCGGAGGAGCAGTTCTTC; CDR3 protein: CASSLVAEEQFF
D gene: TRBD2; V gene: TRBV4-1; J gene: TRBJ2-5; clone size: .; CDR3 DNA: TGCGCCAGCAGCCACCCGGGAGCGGGAGGAGAGACCCAGTACTTC; CDR3 protein: CASSHPGAGGETQYF
D gene: .; V gene: TRBV19; J gene: TRBJ2-3; clone size: .; CDR3 DNA: TGTGCCAGTAGTATCGGGGCGGCCTCCACAGATACGCAGTATTTT; CDR3 protein: CASSIGAASTDTQYF
D gene: TRBD1; V gene: TRBV11-3; J gene: TRBJ2-2; clone size: .; CDR3 DNA: TGTGCCAGCAGACCCGGGACAGGCGGGACCGGGGAGCTGTTTTTT; CDR3 protein: CASRPGTGGTGELFF
D gene: .; V gene: TRBV7-2; J gene: TRBJ1-6; clone size: .; CDR3 DNA: TGTGCCAGCAGCTCGCGACTCGGGAATAATTCACCCCTCCACTTT; CDR3 protein: CASSSRLGNNSPLHF
D gene: .; V gene: TRBV2; J gene: TRBJ1-5; clone size: .; CDR3 DNA: TGTGCCAGCAGTGACCTTCGGAGGGGTGCGAGTAGCAATCAGCCCCAGCATTTT; CDR3 protein: CASSDLRRGASSNQPQHF
D gene: .; V gene: TRBV19; J gene: TRBJ1-5; clone size: .; CDR3 DNA: TGTGCCAGTAGTGCGGCCCGGGATCAGCCCCAGCATTTT; CDR3 protein: CASSAARDQPQHF
D gene: .; V gene: TRBV7-8; J gene: TRBJ2-1; clone size: few; CDR3 DNA: TGTGCCAGCAGCTTAGGAGGTACGGAGCAGTTCTTC; CDR3 protein: CASSLGGTEQFF
D gene: .; V gene: TRBV30; J gene: TRBJ2-5; clone size: .; CDR3 DNA: TGTGCCTGGAGTGTAGGACGTACCCGCCAAGAGACCCAGTACTTC; CDR3 protein: CAWSVGRTRQETQYF
D gene: TRBD2; V gene: TRBV9; J gene: TRBJ2-2; clone size: few; CDR3 DNA: TGTGCCAGCAGCGTGGGGACTAGCGGGAGTACCAACACCGGGGAGCTGTTTTTT; CDR3 protein: CASSVGTSGSTNTGELFF
D gene: .; V gene: TRBV6-6; J gene: TRBJ1-5; clone size: .; CDR3 DNA: TGTGCCAGCAGTGCCGGGGGGGGGCAGCCCCAGCATTTT; CDR3 protein: CASSAGGGQPQHF
D gene: .; V gene: TRBV28; J gene: TRBJ1-1; clone size: once; CDR3 DNA: TGTGCCAGCAGATCCGGACCCGGGGACACTGAAGCTTTCTTT; CDR3 protein: CASRSGPGDTEAFF
D gene: .; V gene: TRBV4-1; J gene: TRBJ2-7; clone size: .; CDR3 DNA: TGCGCCAGCAGCCAAGATAGGAGCTACGAGCAGTACTTC; CDR3 protein: CASSQDRSYEQYF
D gene: TRBD1; V gene: TRBV18; J gene: TRBJ1-2; clone size: .; CDR3 DNA: TGTGCCAGCCAAGAGGACAGGGGGCTTGGCTACACCTTC; CDR3 protein: CASQEDRGLGYTF
D gene: .; V gene: TRBV7-8; J gene: TRBJ1-1; clone size: once; CDR3 DNA: TGTGCCCTGGGGGGGCTGGGAAACACTGAAGCTTTCTTT; CDR3 protein: CALGGLGNTEAFF
D gene: TRBD1; V gene: TRBV30; J gene: TRBJ2-1; clone size: .; CDR3 DNA: TGTGCCTGGAGTGACAGGGGTACCTACAATGAGCAGTTCTTC; CDR3 protein: CAWSDRGTYNEQFF
D gene: TRBD2; V gene: TRBV4-1; J gene: TRBJ2-3; clone size: .; CDR3 DNA: TGCGCCAGCAGCCAAGGTAGCGGGGGGGCCGTGGACACAGATACGCAGTATTTT; CDR3 protein: CASSQGSGGAVDTDTQYF
D gene: .; V gene: TRBV5-1; J gene: TRBJ2-3; clone size: .; CDR3 DNA: TGCGCCAGCAGCTCCGGGCAGAGTATGACAGATACGCAGTATTTT; CDR3 protein: CASSSGQSMTDTQYF
D gene: .; V gene: TRBV27; J gene: TRBJ2-3; clone size: once; CDR3 DNA: TGTGCCAGCAGTTTGGACAGATTCACAGATACGCAGTATTTT; CDR3 protein: CASSLDRFTDTQYF
D gene: TRBD2; V gene: TRBV5-1; J gene: TRBJ2-5; clone size: .; CDR3 DNA: TGCGCCAGCAGCACCGCCAGCGGGGGGGGCCTTGGGAGGGAGACCCAGTACTTC; CDR3 protein: CASSTASGGGLGRETQYF
D gene: TRBD2; V gene: TRBV7-2; J gene: TRBJ2-5; clone size: .; CDR3 DNA: TGTGCCAGCAGCCCTAGCGGGGGGGCAGGGGAGACCCAGTACTTC; CDR3 protein: CASSPSGGAGETQYF
D gene: TRBD2; V gene: TRBV4-1; J gene: TRBJ2-3; clone size: .; CDR3 DNA: TGCGCCAGCAGCCGAACGGGACTAGGTTTTGATACGCAGTATTTT; CDR3 protein: CASSRTGLGFDTQYF
D gene: .; V gene: TRBV19; J gene: TRBJ2-2; clone size: .; CDR3 DNA: TGTGCCAGTAGTATTGCAGGGGTCGGCACCGGGGAGCTGTTTTTT; CDR3 protein: CASSIAGVGTGELFF
D gene: .; V gene: TRBV5-1; J gene: TRBJ1-1; clone size: .; CDR3 DNA: TGCGCCAGCAGCTTGACGGCAGTAATGAACACTGAAGCTTTCTTT; CDR3 protein: CASSLTAVMNTEAFF
D gene: TRBD2; V gene: TRBV7-7; J gene: TRBJ2-7; clone size: few; CDR3 DNA: TGTGCCAGCAGCGCGGGACTAGCGGGAGGCGAGCAGTACTTC; CDR3 protein: CASSAGLAGGEQYF
D gene: .; V gene: TRBV6-5; J gene: TRBJ1-4; clone size: .; CDR3 DNA: TGTGCCAGCACGTCGGTGGGGTCTAATGAAAAACTGTTTTTT; CDR3 protein: CASTSVGSNEKLFF
D gene: TRBD1; V gene: TRBV2; J gene: TRBJ1-1; clone size: .; CDR3 DNA: TGTGCCAGCAGTGCGGGACAGGCAATTGAAGCTTTCTTT; CDR3 protein: CASSAGQAIEAFF
D gene: TRBD1; V gene: TRBV19; J gene: TRBJ2-7; clone size: .; CDR3 DNA: TGTGCCAGTAGTAGACAGGGGGCCCCGCCGGTCGAGCAGTACTTC; CDR3 protein: CASSRQGAPPVEQYF
D gene: TRBD1; V gene: TRBV7-9; J gene: TRBJ1-1; clone size: .; CDR3 DNA: TGTGCCAGCAGCCCCAAACAGGGGGCCCGCACTGAAGCTTTCTTT; CDR3 protein: CASSPKQGARTEAFF
D gene: .; V gene: TRBV2; J gene: TRBJ2-5; clone size: .; CDR3 DNA: TGTGCCAGCAGTTTTTATACAGGGAGGGGAGAGACCCAGTACTTC; CDR3 protein: CASSFYTGRGETQYF
D gene: .; V gene: TRBV7-9; J gene: TRBJ2-5; clone size: .; CDR3 DNA: TGTGCCAGCAGCTTAAAGGGAGAGACCCAGTACTTC; CDR3 protein: CASSLKGETQYF
D gene: TRBD1; V gene: TRBV6-5; J gene: TRBJ2-1; clone size: .; CDR3 DNA: TGTGCCAGCAGTAAGGGACAGGGGGCCTACAATGAGCAGTTCTTC; CDR3 protein: CASSKGQGAYNEQFF
D gene: .; V gene: TRBV28; J gene: TRBJ2-1; clone size: .; CDR3 DNA: TGTGCCAGCAGTATAGAGGGGGGATACAATGAGCAGTTCTTC; CDR3 protein: CASSIEGGYNEQFF
D gene: TRBD1; V gene: TRBV5-1; J gene: TRBJ2-2; clone size: .; CDR3 DNA: TGCGCCAGCAGCCCGCCGGGACAGGGGATCGGGGAGCTGTTTTTT; CDR3 protein: CASSPPGQGIGELFF
D gene: .; V gene: TRBV7-9; J gene: TRBJ1-5; clone size: few; CDR3 DNA: TGTGCCAGCAGCTCGGACGGGAGGGGCAATCAGCCCCAGCATTTT; CDR3 protein: CASSSDGRGNQPQHF
D gene: TRBD2; V gene: TRBV19; J gene: TRBJ2-7; clone size: .; CDR3 DNA: TGTGCCAGTAGTCTTAGCGGGATGGCGGGCGAGCAGTACTTC; CDR3 protein: CASSLSGMAGEQYF
D gene: TRBD1; V gene: TRBV7-2; J gene: TRBJ1-4; clone size: .; CDR3 DNA: TGTGCCAGCAGCCTGACAGGGACGGCTAATGAAAAACTGTTTTTT; CDR3 protein: CASSLTGTANEKLFF
D gene: .; V gene: TRBV25-1; J gene: TRBJ1-2; clone size: .; CDR3 DNA: TGTGCCAGCAGTGAAGGGGGCCTCTATGGCTACACCTTC; CDR3 protein: CASSEGGLYGYTF
D gene: .; V gene: TRBV18; J gene: TRBJ2-3; clone size: .; CDR3 DNA: TGTGCCAGCTCACCACCGGTAGGTGGGGAGGATACGCAGTATTTT; CDR3 protein: CASSPPVGGEDTQYF
D gene: .; V gene: TRBV14; J gene: TRBJ1-4; clone size: .; CDR3 DNA: TGTGCCAGCAGCCAGGGCAAAGGGAACGAAAAACTGTTTTTT; CDR3 protein: CASSQGKGNEKLFF
D gene: .; V gene: TRBV5-1; J gene: TRBJ1-5; clone size: .; CDR3 DNA: TGCGCCAGCAGCTTGGCCGCGGGGGATCAGCCCCAGCATTTT; CDR3 protein: CASSLAAGDQPQHF
D gene: TRBD2; V gene: TRBV27; J gene: TRBJ2-1; clone size: .; CDR3 DNA: TGTGCCAGCAGTAGGAGGGGACTAGCGGGAGTCTCTCAGTACAATGAGCAGTTCTTC; CDR3 protein: CASSRRGLAGVSQYNEQFF
D gene: TRBD1; V gene: TRBV28; J gene: TRBJ1-5; clone size: .; CDR3 DNA: TGTGCCAGCAGTTTATATGTCGGGACAGGGGATCAGCCCCAGCATTTT; CDR3 protein: CASSLYVGTGDQPQHF
D gene: .; V gene: TRBV9; J gene: TRBJ2-5; clone size: .; CDR3 DNA: TGTGCCAGCAGCGTAGAGTCCAGACCCCCCCAGTACTTC; CDR3 protein: CASSVESRPPQYF
D gene: TRBD1; V gene: TRBV5-5; J gene: TRBJ1-2; clone size: .; CDR3 DNA: TGTGCCAGCAGCTTAGACAGGGGGTACTATGGCTACACCTTC; CDR3 protein: CASSLDRGYYGYTF
D gene: .; V gene: TRBV28; J gene: TRBJ2-5; clone size: .; CDR3 DNA: TGTGCCAGCAGTTTAAAATCCCCAGAGACCCAGTACTTC; CDR3 protein: CASSLKSPETQYF
D gene: TRBD1; V gene: TRBV5-1; J gene: TRBJ1-3; clone size: .; CDR3 DNA: TGCGCCAGCAGCTCGGGACAGAGCTCTGGAAACACCATATATTTT; CDR3 protein: CASSSGQSSGNTIYF
D gene: .; V gene: TRBV12-2; J gene: TRBJ2-7; clone size: .; CDR3 DNA: TGTGCAAGTCGCAAGATCGGGACAGCCGGGACTTTAACCTACGAGCAGTACTTC; CDR3 protein: CASRKIGTAGTLTYEQYF
D gene: TRBD1; V gene: TRBV28; J gene: TRBJ1-2; clone size: .; CDR3 DNA: TGTGCCAGCAACTACAGGGGCGGCTACACCTTC; CDR3 protein: CASNYRGGYTF